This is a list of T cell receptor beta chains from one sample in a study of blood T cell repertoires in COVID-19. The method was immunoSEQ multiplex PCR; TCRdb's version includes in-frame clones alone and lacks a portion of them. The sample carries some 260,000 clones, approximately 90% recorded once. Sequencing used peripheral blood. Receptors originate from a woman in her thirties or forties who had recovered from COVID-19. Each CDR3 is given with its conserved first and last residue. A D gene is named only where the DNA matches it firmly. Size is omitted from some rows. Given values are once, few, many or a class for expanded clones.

cdr3_nt: TGTGCCAGCAGCTTAGAAGCTAGCGGGAGGGCCCTACTTAGTCCGTTCTTC
cdr3_aa: CASSLEASGRALLSPFF
v_call: TRBV7-8
d_call: TRBD2
clone_size: once
j_call: TRBJ2-1

cdr3_nt: TGTGCCAGCTCACCCGTCATGACAGGGGGCTATGGCTACACCTTC
cdr3_aa: CASSPVMTGGYGYTF
v_call: TRBV18
d_call: TRBD1
clone_size: .
j_call: TRBJ1-2

cdr3_nt: TGTGCCAGCAGACCCAGGACAGGAGGATGGGACACTGAAGCTTTCTTT
cdr3_aa: CASRPRTGGWDTEAFF
v_call: TRBV7-8
d_call: TRBD1
clone_size: .
j_call: TRBJ1-1

cdr3_nt: TGTGCCGGGGGGGGTGGCTACACCTTC
cdr3_aa: CAGGGGYTF
v_call: TRBV11-2
d_call: .
clone_size: .
j_call: TRBJ1-2

cdr3_nt: TGTGCCACCTCCCCGGGGGGAGGTGAGCAGTTCTTC
cdr3_aa: CATSPGGGEQFF
v_call: TRBV15
d_call: TRBD2
clone_size: .
j_call: TRBJ2-1

cdr3_nt: TGTGCAAGTCGCTTTATCGGGACACGCCGGGATGAGCAGTTCTTC
cdr3_aa: CASRFIGTRRDEQFF
v_call: TRBV12-2
d_call: .
clone_size: .
j_call: TRBJ2-1

cdr3_nt: TGTGCCAACCCCCCAGGGTTGTGTAATCAGCCCCAGCATTTT
cdr3_aa: CANPPGLCNQPQHF
v_call: TRBV5-6
d_call: .
clone_size: .
j_call: TRBJ1-5

cdr3_nt: TGTGCCAGCAGCTTAATGGATGCGGCCACTGAAGCTTTCTTT
cdr3_aa: CASSLMDAATEAFF
v_call: TRBV7-9
d_call: .
clone_size: .
j_call: TRBJ1-1

cdr3_nt: TGTGCCACCGGGGGTCGGACTGAAGCTTTCTTT
cdr3_aa: CATGGRTEAFF
v_call: TRBV27
d_call: .
clone_size: .
j_call: TRBJ1-1

cdr3_nt: TGTGCCAGCAGTTTCCCCCCAAACGGGGATACGCAGTATTTT
cdr3_aa: CASSFPPNGDTQYF
v_call: TRBV28
d_call: .
clone_size: .
j_call: TRBJ2-3

cdr3_nt: TGTGCCAGCAGCTTAGAGCCGCGGATCCCCCATCAGCCCCAGCATTTT
cdr3_aa: CASSLEPRIPHQPQHF
v_call: TRBV7-2
d_call: .
clone_size: .
j_call: TRBJ1-5

cdr3_nt: TGTGCCAGCAGCGACCCGGACAGGGGACATCAGCCCCAGCATTTT
cdr3_aa: CASSDPDRGHQPQHF
v_call: TRBV7-2
d_call: TRBD1
clone_size: .
j_call: TRBJ1-5

cdr3_nt: TGTGCCAGTAGTGGGGGCGAAAGCAATCAGCCCCAGCATTTT
cdr3_aa: CASSGGESNQPQHF
v_call: TRBV19
d_call: .
clone_size: .
j_call: TRBJ1-5

cdr3_nt: TGTGCCAGCAGTTCCCAGGGGGTTAACACTGAAGCTTTCTTT
cdr3_aa: CASSSQGVNTEAFF
v_call: TRBV28
d_call: TRBD1
clone_size: few
j_call: TRBJ1-1

cdr3_nt: TGTGCCAGCAGCCCCGAAGGGCGGGGCCTCTACAATGAGCAGTTCTTC
cdr3_aa: CASSPEGRGLYNEQFF
v_call: TRBV13
d_call: .
clone_size: .
j_call: TRBJ2-1

cdr3_nt: TGTGCCAGCAGCCCCACACTATTCTATGGCTACACCTTC
cdr3_aa: CASSPTLFYGYTF
v_call: TRBV12-3/TRBV12-4
d_call: .
clone_size: .
j_call: TRBJ1-2

cdr3_nt: TGTGCCAGCAGCTCCGCGGGGGCGAGGGGCCAGTACTTC
cdr3_aa: CASSSAGARGQYF
v_call: TRBV7-2
d_call: .
clone_size: .
j_call: TRBJ2-5

cdr3_nt: TGTGCCAGCAGACAGGGGTCCATGAACACTGAAGCTTTCTTT
cdr3_aa: CASRQGSMNTEAFF
v_call: TRBV6-5
d_call: TRBD1
clone_size: .
j_call: TRBJ1-1

cdr3_nt: TGTGCCAGCAGCCAAGACGGGGCCCGAGGGGTCGGGGGAAAACTGTTTTTT
cdr3_aa: CASSQDGARGVGGKLFF
v_call: TRBV3-1/TRBV3-2
d_call: .
clone_size: .
j_call: TRBJ1-4

cdr3_nt: TGTGCCAGCAGTTACTCCCGGGGGGGAGTCGGCTACAATGAGCAGTTCTTC
cdr3_aa: CASSYSRGGVGYNEQFF
v_call: TRBV6-2/TRBV6-3
d_call: TRBD2
clone_size: .
j_call: TRBJ2-1

cdr3_nt: TGTGCCAGTAGTGCCGCCCCCGTAGCGGGGGCAGGCGACAATGAGCAGTTCTTC
cdr3_aa: CASSAAPVAGAGDNEQFF
v_call: TRBV19
d_call: TRBD2
clone_size: .
j_call: TRBJ2-1

cdr3_nt: TGTGCCAGCAGCAACCCCGACAGGACAAACCCCCATTATGGCTACACCTTC
cdr3_aa: CASSNPDRTNPHYGYTF
v_call: TRBV7-9
d_call: .
clone_size: .
j_call: TRBJ1-2

cdr3_nt: TGTGCCAGCAGTTACGGGACAGGGGTTACCTACGAGCAGTACTTC
cdr3_aa: CASSYGTGVTYEQYF
v_call: TRBV6-5
d_call: TRBD1
clone_size: .
j_call: TRBJ2-7

cdr3_nt: TGTGCCAGCAGTTCGACAGGGTACCGCGAAAAACTGTTTTTT
cdr3_aa: CASSSTGYREKLFF
v_call: TRBV27
d_call: TRBD1
clone_size: .
j_call: TRBJ1-4

cdr3_nt: TGTGCCAGCAGTTCCCAGACTAGGGTCACCGGGGAGCTGTTTTTT
cdr3_aa: CASSSQTRVTGELFF
v_call: TRBV6-2/TRBV6-3
d_call: .
clone_size: .
j_call: TRBJ2-2

cdr3_nt: TGTGCCAGCAGCTTCCCAGGGACAGGGAATGGGTGGCTCTATGGCTACACCTTC
cdr3_aa: CASSFPGTGNGWLYGYTF
v_call: TRBV7-2
d_call: TRBD1
clone_size: .
j_call: TRBJ1-2

cdr3_nt: TGTGCCAGCTCACCAATGGGAGCTGGAAACACCATATATTTT
cdr3_aa: CASSPMGAGNTIYF
v_call: TRBV18
d_call: .
clone_size: .
j_call: TRBJ1-3

cdr3_nt: TGTGCCAGCAGCTTGGTGGGCGATAGCAATCAGCCCCAGCATTTT
cdr3_aa: CASSLVGDSNQPQHF
v_call: TRBV7-2
d_call: .
clone_size: .
j_call: TRBJ1-5

cdr3_nt: TGTGCCAGCAGCGACACTAGCGGCTCCTACAATGAGCAGTTCTTC
cdr3_aa: CASSDTSGSYNEQFF
v_call: TRBV9
d_call: TRBD2
clone_size: .
j_call: TRBJ2-1

cdr3_nt: TGTGCCAGTAGTATCCGCCGAGGCGGGGCTGCGGACAGGGGTCATGGGAACACCATATATTTT
cdr3_aa: CASSIRRGGAADRGHGNTIYF
v_call: TRBV19
d_call: TRBD1
clone_size: .
j_call: TRBJ1-3

cdr3_nt: TGTGCCAGCAGCCCCTGGGACAGGGGGCTCACTGAAGCTTTCTTT
cdr3_aa: CASSPWDRGLTEAFF
v_call: TRBV6-5
d_call: TRBD1
clone_size: .
j_call: TRBJ1-1

cdr3_nt: TGTGCCAGTAACTCCCCCGGGACAACCTCCTACGAGCAGTACTTC
cdr3_aa: CASNSPGTTSYEQYF
v_call: TRBV19
d_call: .
clone_size: .
j_call: TRBJ2-7

cdr3_nt: TGTGCCAGTAGTATAGGCAGGGGTGTCAGGGAGACCCAGTACTTC
cdr3_aa: CASSIGRGVRETQYF
v_call: TRBV19
d_call: .
clone_size: .
j_call: TRBJ2-5

cdr3_nt: TGTGCCAGTAGTATCTGGAGCGGGAGTATGGCCGGGGAGCTGTTTTTT
cdr3_aa: CASSIWSGSMAGELFF
v_call: TRBV19
d_call: TRBD2
clone_size: .
j_call: TRBJ2-2

cdr3_nt: TGTGCTAGTGGTTTTGGGCTTGAAGCTTTCTTT
cdr3_aa: CASGFGLEAFF
v_call: TRBV12-5
d_call: .
clone_size: .
j_call: TRBJ1-1

cdr3_nt: TGTGCCTGGAGCAACCCGGGGGGCGAGGGTGAAAAACTGTTTTTT
cdr3_aa: CAWSNPGGEGEKLFF
v_call: TRBV30
d_call: .
clone_size: .
j_call: TRBJ1-4

cdr3_nt: TGTGCCAGCAGCCGACGGGGGGGGAATCAGCCCCAGCATTTT
cdr3_aa: CASSRRGGNQPQHF
v_call: TRBV13
d_call: .
clone_size: .
j_call: TRBJ1-5

cdr3_nt: TGTGCCAGCAGCTTTATGGGGGCCCCGAACACCGGGGAGCTGTTTTTT
cdr3_aa: CASSFMGAPNTGELFF
v_call: TRBV7-8
d_call: .
clone_size: .
j_call: TRBJ2-2

cdr3_nt: TGTGCCAGCACCCGGGACAGGGGGCCCTCCTATAATTCACCCCTCCACTTT
cdr3_aa: CASTRDRGPSYNSPLHF
v_call: TRBV13
d_call: TRBD1
clone_size: .
j_call: TRBJ1-6

cdr3_nt: TGTGCCAGCAGCTTAGGGGGGGACGGCTCCTACGAGCAGTACTTC
cdr3_aa: CASSLGGDGSYEQYF
v_call: TRBV7-9
d_call: .
clone_size: few
j_call: TRBJ2-7

cdr3_nt: TGTGCCAGCAGCCCGAGGGCTGATTCACCCCTCCACTTT
cdr3_aa: CASSPRADSPLHF
v_call: TRBV3-1/TRBV3-2
d_call: .
clone_size: .
j_call: TRBJ1-6

cdr3_nt: TGCGCCAGCAGCAAAACAGCAGAAGCTAACTATGGCTACACCTTC
cdr3_aa: CASSKTAEANYGYTF
v_call: TRBV5-1
d_call: .
clone_size: .
j_call: TRBJ1-2

cdr3_nt: TGTGCCAGCAGTTACTTCCTGGGGCAGGGGGTTGAAGCTTTCTTT
cdr3_aa: CASSYFLGQGVEAFF
v_call: TRBV6-5
d_call: TRBD1
clone_size: .
j_call: TRBJ1-1

cdr3_nt: TGTGCCAGCAGCTTAGTCCGGGGGGGACGGAACACTGAAGCTTTCTTT
cdr3_aa: CASSLVRGGRNTEAFF
v_call: TRBV7-9
d_call: .
clone_size: once
j_call: TRBJ1-1

cdr3_nt: TGTGCCAGCAGTCACAGGACGGGACAGGCCCTCTACGAGCAGTACTTC
cdr3_aa: CASSHRTGQALYEQYF
v_call: TRBV5-4
d_call: TRBD1
clone_size: .
j_call: TRBJ2-7

cdr3_nt: TGTGCCAGCAGCTCAGTAGCGGGAGGGTACAATGAGCAGTTCTTC
cdr3_aa: CASSSVAGGYNEQFF
v_call: TRBV7-6
d_call: TRBD2
clone_size: .
j_call: TRBJ2-1

cdr3_nt: TGTGCCAGCAGTTTTCGGGGTCGCGGCTACACCTTC
cdr3_aa: CASSFRGRGYTF
v_call: TRBV12-3/TRBV12-4
d_call: .
clone_size: .
j_call: TRBJ1-2

cdr3_nt: TGTGCCAGCAGCTTAGTTGGACTTCTCAATGAGCAGTTCTTC
cdr3_aa: CASSLVGLLNEQFF
v_call: TRBV7-9
d_call: .
clone_size: .
j_call: TRBJ2-1

cdr3_nt: TGCAGCGCCTTTGGGGCGGGAGTTCCCTACGAGCAGTACTTC
cdr3_aa: CSAFGAGVPYEQYF
v_call: TRBV29-1
d_call: TRBD2
clone_size: .
j_call: TRBJ2-7

cdr3_nt: TGTGCCAGCAGCCGGGGACTAGCGGCCGTCAATGAGCAGTTCTTC
cdr3_aa: CASSRGLAAVNEQFF
v_call: TRBV11-3
d_call: TRBD2
clone_size: .
j_call: TRBJ2-1

cdr3_nt: TGTGCCTGGATCGGGTCCGTCCGCTCTGGAAACACCATATATTTT
cdr3_aa: CAWIGSVRSGNTIYF
v_call: TRBV30
d_call: .
clone_size: .
j_call: TRBJ1-3

cdr3_nt: TGTGCCAGCAGCACCCGACAGGGTGGTTTGAGGGACACCATATATTTT
cdr3_aa: CASSTRQGGLRDTIYF
v_call: TRBV11-2
d_call: TRBD1
clone_size: once
j_call: TRBJ1-3

cdr3_nt: TGTGCCAGCAGCTTGGAAGCTAAAAAAGAGACCCAGTACTTC
cdr3_aa: CASSLEAKKETQYF
v_call: TRBV5-4
d_call: .
clone_size: .
j_call: TRBJ2-5

cdr3_nt: TGTGCCAGCAGCCAAGTCTGGGCTCCAAGCTCCTATAATTCACCCCTCCACTTT
cdr3_aa: CASSQVWAPSSYNSPLHF
v_call: TRBV3-1/TRBV3-2
d_call: .
clone_size: .
j_call: TRBJ1-6